The text below deals with one T cell receptor (beta chain). It lacks a known antigen. Sequence at one end of the junction differs from germline and may be a read error. These data come from a study of T-cell reconstitution after alpha-beta-depleted transplantation in children (dated by TCRdb to 2016 to 2018). As for the study more broadly: The study quantitatively tracked T-cell immune reconstitution after TCRalphabeta/CD19-depleted allogeneic hematopoietic cell transplantation in children using TCR repertoire profiling.

Points the paper makes about the study in general: The frequencies of hyperexpanded clones fell over the following months, and after one year, T-cell counts and TCRbeta diversity were mostly attributed to newly produced T cells. In some patients, high TCRbeta diversity at day 60 was attributed to recipient T cells and intrathymic progenitors that had survived conditioning. The apparently early alphabetaT-cell count recovery about two months after transplant was reportedly dependent on only several hundred rapidly expanded clones derived from non-depleted graft cells.

The germline V gene provides CDR1 SGHRS and CDR2 YFSETQ. The CDR3 covers 14 residues, taking in both the cysteine and the phenylalanine. The CDR3 DNA has 42 bases and is translated from base 1. Library generation was performed with PCR. Data came from an Illumina HiSeq 2500. TCR libraries were prepared with molecular barcoding, using unique molecular identifiers to normalize TCRbeta repertoire quantification. TCRdb reran the public reads through fastp at Q25 and MiXCR, keeping productive beta chains. All rows with the same CDR3 protein become a single entry with the most common DNA and genes. The sample table holds hundreds of thousands of distinct CDR3 sequences, of which 13% were seen once. The ten largest clones capture about 2.2% of the sample. Reading the label with the study, this specimen's treatment or condition is: allogeneic hematopoietic cell transplantation with graft depleted of TCRalphabeta T cells and CD19 B cells. The children who served as transplant recipients had been given grafts of TCRalphabeta/CD19-depleted allogeneic hematopoietic cells.

The sequence came from a male patient aged 10 to 17 who had a stem cell transplant for acute myeloid leukemia, so the T cells may come from the graft donor. The material sequenced was PBMCs, mostly from graft donor cells, taken 360 days after TCRalphabeta/CD19-depleted stem cell transplant. This sequence uses TRBV5-1 and TRBJ2-5; the D gene is possibly TRBD1 or TRBD2, with 5 bases matching each. At the DNA level, the sequence is TGCGCCAGCAGTCTAAATCCTCAAGGGGAGACCCACTACTTC. This yields the protein CASSLNPQGETHYF.